Sequencing of this T cell receptor beta chain was carried out in a study of T cells after yellow fever vaccination. General study results and limits: Reappearing after the booster were most of the clones from primary vaccination (96% CD4, 88% CD8). When the response was secondary, it was weaker but reached its peak faster, day 5 versus 15.

This clonotype has only a few counts. The antigen is undetermined. TCRdb reprocessed the 5' RACE reads via MiXCR and lists one record per CDR3 protein. The data show a few hundred thousand distinct CDR3 sequences, 3.5% to 4.5% seen once. V lost 0 bases and J lost 8, with 14 bases in between. Germline-derived CDR1 and CDR2 are SGHRS and YFSETQ. This CDR3 comprises 14 residues. Sample: PBMCs, taken 15 days after the yellow fever booster vaccination. The chain links TRBV5-1 to TRBJ1-1; D is perhaps TRBD1 (5 bases). This clonotype originated in a man between 18 and 35 years old who received the YFV17D yellow fever vaccine. In nucleotides, the CDR3 is TGCGCCAGCAGCTTGGACAGGCCTGGTACCGAAGCTTTCTTT. Translated: CASSLDRPGTEAFF.